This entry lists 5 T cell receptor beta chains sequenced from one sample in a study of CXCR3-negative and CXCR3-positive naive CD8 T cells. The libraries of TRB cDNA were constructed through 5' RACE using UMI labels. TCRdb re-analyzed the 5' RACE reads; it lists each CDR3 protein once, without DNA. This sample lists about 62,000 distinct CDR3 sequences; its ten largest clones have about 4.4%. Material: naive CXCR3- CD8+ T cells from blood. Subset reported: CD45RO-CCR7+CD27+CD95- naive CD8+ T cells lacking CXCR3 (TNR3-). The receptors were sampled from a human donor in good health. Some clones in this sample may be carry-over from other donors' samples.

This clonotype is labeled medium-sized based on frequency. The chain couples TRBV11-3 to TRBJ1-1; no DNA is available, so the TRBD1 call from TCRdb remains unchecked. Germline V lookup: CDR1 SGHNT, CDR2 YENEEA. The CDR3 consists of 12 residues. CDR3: CASSLEGAEAFF.

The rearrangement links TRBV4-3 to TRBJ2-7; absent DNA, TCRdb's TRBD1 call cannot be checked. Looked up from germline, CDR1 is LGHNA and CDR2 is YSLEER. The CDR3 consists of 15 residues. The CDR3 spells CASSQGAGVEYEQYF.

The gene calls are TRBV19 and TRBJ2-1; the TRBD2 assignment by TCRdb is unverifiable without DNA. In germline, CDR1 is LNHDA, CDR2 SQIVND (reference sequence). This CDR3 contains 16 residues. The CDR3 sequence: CASTPPAGGSYNEQFF. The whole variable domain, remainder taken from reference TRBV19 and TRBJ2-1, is DGGITQSPKYLFRKEGQNVTLSCEQNLNHDAMYWYRQDPGQGLRLIYYSQIVNDFQKGDIAEGYSVSREKKESFPLTVTSAQKNPTAFYLCASTPPAGGSYNEQFFGPGTRLTVL.

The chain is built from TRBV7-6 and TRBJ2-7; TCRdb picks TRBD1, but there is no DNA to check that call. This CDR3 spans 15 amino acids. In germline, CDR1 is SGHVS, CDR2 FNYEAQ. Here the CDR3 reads CASSLAFNRRDEQYF.

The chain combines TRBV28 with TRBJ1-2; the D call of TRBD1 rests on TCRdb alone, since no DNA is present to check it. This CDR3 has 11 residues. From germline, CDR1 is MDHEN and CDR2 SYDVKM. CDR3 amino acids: CASNEGAGYTF.